These 22 T cell receptor beta chains originate from one sample sequenced in a study of identical twins. MiXCR, applied by TCRdb to the 5' RACE reads, yields one record per CDR3 protein. The sample yields more than 400,000 distinct CDR3 sequences, around 15% seen once. The same data also went into a second study, on yellow fever vaccine responses in identical twins.

Sample: CD4+ T cells sorted from blood. Source of these receptors: a woman aged 18-29 years in good health.

This rearrangement joins TRBV10-3 to TRBJ2-1, with D perhaps matching TRBD2 (5 bases). Germline V CDR1 and CDR2: ENHRY, SYGVKD. Trimming shortened V by 9 bases and J by 8 bases, and 20 bases separated the two germline ends. CDR3 length equals 14 residues. This CDR3 is CAINTRLPSDEQFF. Here the CDR3 DNA reads TGTGCCATTAATACTAGGCTTCCGAGCGATGAGCAGTTCTTC.

The chain carries TRBV7-3 and TRBJ2-1; D may be TRBD1 or TRBD2 (5 bases each). Per germline, CDR1 SGHTA and CDR2 FQGTGA. Trimming cost V 8 bases and J 8 bases, with 13 bases left between them. The CDR3 contains 12 residues. CDR3 in DNA: TGTGCCAGCGGGACCCAGATGGATGAGCAGTTCTTC. Its protein product is CASGTQMDEQFF.

This clonotype was observed a few times. J is TRBJ2-2 and V is TRBV15; D not certain. Trimming shortened V by 0 bases and J by 0 bases, and 11 bases separated the two germline ends. Germline V gene lookup returns CDR1 LNHNV and CDR2 YYDKDF (reference sequence). The CDR3 consists of 17 residues. The CDR3 coding sequence is TGTGCCACCAGCAGAGATTTCTCCAGCTCGAACACCGGGGAGCTGTTTTTT. Translation: CATSRDFSSSNTGELFF.

This chain uses TRBV20-1 with TRBJ2-2, with 9 bases fitting TRBD2. Trimming took 2 bases from V and 5 from J; bases not matched to a gene: 6. The CDR3 consists of 15 residues. CDR1 and CDR2 from the germline V gene are DFQATT and SNEGSKA (reference sequence). For the CDR3, the DNA is TGCAGTGCTAGATTAGCGGGGGCCATTACCGGGGAGCTGTTTTTT. Its translation: CSARLAGAITGELFF.

This clonotype has a handful of counts. The V call is TRBV15, the J call TRBJ2-7, with D perhaps TRBD2 (6 bases). V was clipped by 5 bases and J by 2 bases, with 13 bases between them. The CDR3 is 14 residues long. Per the germline V gene, CDR1 is LNHNV and CDR2 is YYDKDF (reference sequence). DNA of the CDR3: TGTGCCACCAGCGGGCTAGCGAATACCTACGAGCAGTACTTC. Protein sequence: CATSGLANTYEQYF. Looking up the rest from reference TRBV15 and TRBJ2-7 gives the full variable domain: DAMVIQNPRYQVTQFGKPVTLSCSQTLNHNVMYWYQQKSSQAPKLLFHYYDKDFNNEADTPDNFQSRRPNTSFCFLDIRSPGLGDTAMYLCATSGLANTYEQYFGPGTRLTVT.

The chain has TRBV20-1 and TRBJ2-7; 16 bases match TRBD2. Germline V gene sequence: CDR1 DFQATT, CDR2 SNEGSKA (reference sequence). Trimming removed 5 bases from V and 2 bases from J; junction bases left unmatched: 3. This CDR3 spans 15 amino acids. The CDR3 protein is CSAPGTSGRAYEQYF. CDR3 bases: TGCAGTGCTCCCGGGACTAGCGGGAGGGCCTACGAGCAGTACTTC.

This clonotype came up many times. J is TRBJ1-4 and V is TRBV12-3 or TRBV12-4; 9 nucleotides line up with TRBD1. Losses at the gene ends were 5 bases for V and 5 bases for J; bases not matched to a gene: 3. The CDR3 loop spans 14 amino acids. The CDR3 nucleotides are TGTGCCAGCAGTCGGGGACAGGGCAATGAAAAACTGTTTTTT. Translating gives CASSRGQGNEKLFF.

This clonotype was picked up one time. J is TRBJ2-3 and V is TRBV7-9, with TRBD1 matching over 8 bases. Germline trimming cut 1 base from V and 4 bases from J; bases unmatched to any gene: 13. Germline values: CDR1 SEHNR, CDR2 FQNEAQ (reference sequence). The CDR3 covers 18 residues. The CDR3 region is CASSLGGVPGGLADTQYF. The DNA for the CDR3 is TGTGCCAGCAGCTTAGGAGGGGTCCCAGGGGGCTTAGCAGATACGCAGTATTTT.

This clonotype occurred a few times. V is TRBV29-1 and J is TRBJ1-5; D is unclear. Trimming took off 2 bases at V and 5 bases at J, with 13 bases between the two ends. Germline V gene data show CDR1 as SQVTM and CDR2 as ANQGSEA. This CDR3 has 14 amino acids. The CDR3 here is CSVESASGDQPQHF. The CDR3 DNA sequence: TGCAGCGTTGAAAGTGCTAGCGGGGATCAGCCCCAGCATTTT.

V gene TRBV6-5 combines with J gene TRBJ2-2; no clear D gene. Germline CDR1 is MNHEY and CDR2 is SVGAGI. With 0 bases removed from V and 1 base from J, the gap between germline ends came to 3 bases. This CDR3 contains 14 residues. CDR3 protein: CASSYSQNTGELFF. DNA for the CDR3: TGTGCCAGCAGTTACTCGCAGAACACCGGGGAGCTGTTTTTT.

In its sample, this clonotype was seen a few times. The rearrangement joins TRBV28 to TRBJ2-7; TRBD1 aligns across 9 bases. CDR3 size: 15 residues. V lost 7 bases to trimming and J lost 1 base; unmatched junction nucleotides: 8. Germline CDR1 reads MDHEN; CDR2 reads SYDVKM. This CDR3 is CASTNRQGGSYEQYF. Written as DNA, the CDR3 is TGTGCCAGCACCAACCGACAGGGGGGATCCTACGAGCAGTACTTC. Together with reference TRBV28 and TRBJ2-7, the CDR3 gives the full variable domain: DVKVTQSSRYLVKRTGEKVFLECVQDMDHENMFWYRQDPGLGLRLIYFSYDVKMKEKGDIPEGYSVSREKKERFSLILESASTNQTSMYLCASTNRQGGSYEQYFGPGTRLTVT.

The V and J genes are TRBV6-1 and TRBJ2-7; D might be TRBD1 or TRBD2, each matching 5 bases. V lost 8 bases and J 3 bases, leaving 14 bases between the germline ends. Germline loops: CDR1 MNHNS, CDR2 SASEGT. This CDR3 has 13 residues. The CDR3 is CASGGPSNYEQYF. The CDR3, as DNA: TGTGCCAGCGGGGGTCCAAGTAACTACGAGCAGTACTTC.

A few counts support this clonotype. This chain joins TRBV5-1 and TRBJ2-1, with TRBD2 matching over 10 bases. From germline, CDR1 is SGHRS and CDR2 YFSETQ. The V and J ends lost 5 bases and 5 bases, in that order; junction bases with no gene match: 4. The CDR3 spans 14 residues. The CDR3 loop reads CASRRTSGNNEQFF. In DNA, the CDR3 is TGCGCCAGCAGGCGGACTAGCGGAAACAATGAGCAGTTCTTC.

This clonotype was observed a few times. The CDR3 reads CASSLMSGSYNEQFF. CDR3 DNA: TGTGCCAGCAGCCTCATGAGCGGCTCCTACAATGAGCAGTTCTTC. The chain recombines TRBV12-3 or TRBV12-4 with TRBJ2-1, with a possible D match to TRBD2 (5 bases). CDR3 length: 15 amino acids. Between the trimmed V and J ends, which lost 6 bases and 0 bases, there was a span of 12 bases.

This clonotype was picked up many times. The chain links TRBV20-1 to TRBJ2-1; tentatively, D is TRBD1 (5 bases). V was trimmed by 5 bases and J by 9 bases, leaving 14 bases between them. The CDR3 contains 12 residues. Germline values: CDR1 DFQATT, CDR2 SNEGSKA (reference sequence). The CDR3 coding sequence is TGCAGTGCTCCCTCCCTACAGGTTGAGCAGTTCTTC. This gives the protein CSAPSLQVEQFF.

The DNA for the CDR3 is TGTGCCAGCAGTTGGGACAGCCTGGGCTACACCTTC. This codes for CASSWDSLGYTF. The V call is TRBV12-3 or TRBV12-4, the J call TRBJ1-2; 7 bases map to TRBD1. The CDR3 sequence is 12 residues long. J gave up 8 bases and V 4 bases, and 4 bases lay outside the gene matches.

This CDR3 reads CAISEFPPGLGAKDTQYF. CDR3 in DNA: TGTGCCATCAGTGAGTTCCCCCCGGGACTAGGAGCGAAAGATACGCAGTATTTT. V is TRBV10-3 and J is TRBJ2-3; 8 nucleotides match TRBD2. The germline CDR1 and CDR2 sequences are ENHRY and SYGVKD. This CDR3 region has 18 residues. The junction had 14 bases not matched to a gene; V was cut back by 1 base and J by 5 bases.

In its sample, this clonotype was seen a few times. The chain uses TRBV11-2 and TRBJ1-1, with D perhaps TRBD1 (5 bases). CDR1 is SGHAT and CDR2 is FQNNGV in the germline V gene. The CDR3 covers 15 residues. The V end was cut by 5 bases, the J end by 3 bases, with 16 bases between. The CDR3 coding sequence is TGTGCCAGCAGCGGAATGAAGCGGGGGGACACTGAAGCTTTCTTT. Translating gives CASSGMKRGDTEAFF.

The genes are TRBV7-7 and TRBJ2-5; tentative D call: TRBD2 (5 bases). V lost 5 bases, J lost 5 bases, and 15 bases lay in between. This CDR3 is built from 14 residues. CDR1 is SSHAT and CDR2 is FNYEAQ in the germline V gene (reference sequence). The CDR3 reads CASSASPGLETQYF. The CDR3 DNA sequence: TGTGCCAGCAGCGCCTCGCCGGGGTTGGAGACCCAGTACTTC.

In its sample, this clonotype was seen a few times. This chain uses TRBV20-1 with TRBJ2-3; 7 bases are a match to TRBD2. V lost 0 bases to trimming and J lost 3 bases; unmatched junction nucleotides: 9. The CDR3 loop spans 16 amino acids. Germline V lookup: CDR1 DFQATT, CDR2 SNEGSKA (reference sequence). DNA of the CDR3: TGCAGTGCTAGAGATAGGGCTAGCGGAAATACAGATACGCAGTATTTT. Encoded protein: CSARDRASGNTDTQYF.

The chain carries TRBV28 and TRBJ2-1; 7 nucleotides align to TRBD1. The CDR3 spans 13 residues. CDR1 is MDHEN and CDR2 is SYDVKM in the germline V gene. V was pared by 6 bases and J by 6 bases, with 5 bases of the junction left unmatched. The CDR3: CASSGDSPNEQFF. As DNA, the CDR3 is TGTGCCAGCAGCGGGGACAGCCCCAATGAGCAGTTCTTC.

This clonotype was counted at least ten times. The genes are TRBV10-3 and TRBJ2-3; D may be TRBD1 or TRBD2 (5 bases each). The V gene's germline CDR1 is ENHRY and CDR2 SYGVKD. Between the trimmed V and J ends, which lost 10 bases and 2 bases, there was a span of 10 bases. This CDR3 has 12 amino acids. In DNA, the CDR3 is TGTGCCACCGGGACGGACACAGATACGCAGTATTTT. It yields the protein CATGTDTDTQYF.